The T cell receptor beta chain under discussion was sequenced for a study of T cell changes during pregnancy in multiple sclerosis. TCRdb keeps only in-frame clones here, not all; method: immunoSEQ multiplex PCR. The sample consists of some 69,000 clones, roughly 91% of them appearing once. The V gene's germline CDR1 is SGDLS and CDR2 YYNGEE. Trimming shortened V by 4 bases and J by 2 bases, and 16 bases separated the two germline ends. The CDR3 is 16 amino acids. Specimen: peripheral blood, collected in the second trimester of pregnancy. The chain links TRBV9 to TRBJ2-1, with a weak D call TRBD2 (7 bases). The receptor's source is a female donor in good health, enrolled as a control in a pregnancy study. The CDR3 loop reads CASSPQWGGPYNEQFF. CDR3 nucleotide sequence: TGTGCCAGCAGCCCCCAATGGGGGGGCCCCTACAATGAGCAGTTCTTC.